This TCR beta chain derives from a study of CD8 T cells in Susac syndrome. The T cells that were sequenced for TCR beta were CD8+ and CD4+ cells from blood. The TEMRA cells underwent FACS enrichment, while the CD8+ and CD4+ T cells underwent negative isolation. Study-wide results and limits: In its TCR sequencing and HLA analysis, the study acknowledged that the number of individuals was relatively small.

The V segment lost 1 base and the J segment 2 bases; nucleotides outside the gene matches: 2. Germline-derived CDR1 and CDR2 are KGHDR and SFDVKD. This CDR3 region has 16 residues. On this clonotype itself: Its antigen is not identified.

After extraction with the RNeasy kit, roughly 0.5 to 1 ug of the RNA was reverse transcribed using random hexamers. A multiplex approach, immunoSEQ multiplex PCR, amplified TCR beta CDR3 across 54 Vbeta and 13 Jbeta. Using its own MiXCR run on the immunoSEQ multiplex PCR reads, TCRdb lists one record per CDR3 protein. Here the sample spans some 300,000 distinct CDR3 sequences, roughly 90% being singletons. The chain combines TRBV24-1 with TRBJ2-5; TRBD2 aligns across 11 bases. The TCR originated in a human donor with multiple sclerosis. Source material: CD8+ T cells from PBMCs. CDR3 coding DNA: TGTGCCACCAGTGATTTCGGACTAGCGGGTCAAGAGACCCAGTACTTC. Its protein product is CATSDFGLAGQETQYF.